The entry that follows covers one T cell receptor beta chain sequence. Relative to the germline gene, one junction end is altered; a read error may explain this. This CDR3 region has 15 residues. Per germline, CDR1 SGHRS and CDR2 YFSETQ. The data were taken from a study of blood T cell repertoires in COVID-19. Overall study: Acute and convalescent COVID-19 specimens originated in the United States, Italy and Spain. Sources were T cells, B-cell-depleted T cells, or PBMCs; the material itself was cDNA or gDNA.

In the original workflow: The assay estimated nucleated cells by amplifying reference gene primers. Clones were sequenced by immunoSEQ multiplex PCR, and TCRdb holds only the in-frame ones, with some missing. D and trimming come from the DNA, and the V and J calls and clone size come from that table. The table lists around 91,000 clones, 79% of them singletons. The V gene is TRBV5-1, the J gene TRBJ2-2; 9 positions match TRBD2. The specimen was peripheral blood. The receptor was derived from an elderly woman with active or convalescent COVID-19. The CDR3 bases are TGTGCCAGCAGCCGTACTAGCGGGTTCTCCGGGGAGCTGTTTTTT. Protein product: CASSRTSGFSGELFF.